The present T cell receptor beta chain was sequenced within a study of cytomegalovirus exposure and HLA in healthy donors. The study's findings and limits: A later analysis appeared to link common viral pathogens to several of the most significant clusters.

This PCR relied on a set of 60 Vbeta primers and 13 Jbeta primers. Clones were read by immunoSEQ multiplex PCR, and TCRdb kept only the in-frame ones, dropping some. This sample has about 120,000 clones, with around four fifths found just once. Points on this clone: Antigen specificity is unknown.

This CDR3 is built from 15 residues. The V and J ends lost 6 bases and 8 bases, in that order; junction bases with no gene match: 13. CDR1 ENHRY and CDR2 SYGVKD come from the germline V gene. Material: PBMCs. The TCR sequence derives from a man aged 30 to 45 in good health and CMV-seropositive. The genes are TRBV10-3 and TRBJ1-3; 7 nucleotides agree with TRBD1. The CDR3 loop is CAISGQVWPADTIYF. CDR3 nucleotide sequence: TGTGCCATCAGCGGACAGGTTTGGCCTGCGGACACCATATATTTT.